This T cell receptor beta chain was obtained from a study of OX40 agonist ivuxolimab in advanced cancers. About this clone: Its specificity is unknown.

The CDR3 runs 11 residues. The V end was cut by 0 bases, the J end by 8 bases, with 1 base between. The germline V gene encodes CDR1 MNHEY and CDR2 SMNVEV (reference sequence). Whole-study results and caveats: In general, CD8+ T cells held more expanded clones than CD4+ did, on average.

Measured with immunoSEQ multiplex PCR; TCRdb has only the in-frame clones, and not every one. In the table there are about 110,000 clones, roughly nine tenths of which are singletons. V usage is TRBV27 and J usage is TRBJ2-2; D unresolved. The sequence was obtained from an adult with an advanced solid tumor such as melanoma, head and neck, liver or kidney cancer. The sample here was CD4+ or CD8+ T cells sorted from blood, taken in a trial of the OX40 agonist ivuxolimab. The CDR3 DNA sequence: TGTGCCAGCAGTTTATCTGGGGAGCTGTTTTTT. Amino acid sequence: CASSLSGELFF.